This T cell receptor beta chain was captured in a study of T cells after yellow fever vaccination. Remarks on this clonotype: Its antigen is not known.

The CDR3 spans 17 residues. Losses at the gene ends were 1 base for V and 2 bases for J; bases not matched to a gene: 9. Per the germline V gene, CDR1 is LNHDA and CDR2 is SQIVND (reference sequence). Study results and limitations: Subsequent booster samples again held most clones from primary vaccination (just under 98% CD4, approximately 86% CD8). A faster peak, day 5 versus 15, was reached by the weaker secondary response.

MiXCR, run by TCRdb on the 5' RACE reads, gives a single entry per CDR3 protein. The data show 150,000 to 200,000 distinct CDR3 sequences, roughly a tenth seen once. The rearrangement joins TRBV19 to TRBJ2-3; 7 nucleotides agree with TRBD1. This TCR was recovered from a man younger than 35 who received the YFV17D yellow fever vaccine. Source: CD8+ T cells sorted from PBMCs, taken 45 days after the yellow fever booster vaccination. The CDR3: CASSIGFGTAYTDTQYF. The DNA for the CDR3 is TGTGCCAGTAGTATAGGTTTCGGGACAGCTTACACAGATACGCAGTATTTT.